This is a list of T cell receptor beta chains from one sample in a study of chemoradiotherapy in HPV16-positive cancers. Generated by immunoSEQ multiplex PCR, the TCRdb table keeps only in-frame clones and is missing some. This table has 15,000 or so clones, roughly 89% appearing once. Specimen: blood, collected from a patient who underwent chemoradiotherapy. All receptors come from a human donor with HPV-associated anogenital cancer. Both conserved end residues are part of each CDR3. The order of the fields is clone size, V gene, D gene, J gene, CDR3 protein, CDR3 DNA. The D gene is left open where the match is weak. Not all rows give a size; the values are once, few, many and, for expanded clones, a class.

abundance: NA
v_gene: TRBV6-6
d_gene: NA
j_gene: TRBJ1-5
CDR3aa: CASSYLGVGNQPQHF
CDR3nt: TGTGCCAGCAGTTACCTCGGGGTGGGCAATCAGCCCCAGCATTTT

abundance: once
v_gene: TRBV4-3
d_gene: NA
j_gene: TRBJ2-1
CDR3aa: CASSQPPYTGSHNEQFF
CDR3nt: TGCGCCAGCAGCCAACCACCCTATACCGGGAGTCACAATGAGCAGTTCTTC

abundance: NA
v_gene: TRBV28
d_gene: NA
j_gene: TRBJ1-1
CDR3aa: CASRGLMRNTEAFF
CDR3nt: TGTGCCAGCCGGGGGCTTATGAGGAACACTGAAGCTTTCTTT

abundance: NA
v_gene: TRBV6-5
d_gene: NA
j_gene: TRBJ1-1
CDR3aa: CASSQAGLVNTEAFF
CDR3nt: TGTGCCAGCAGCCAAGCAGGGTTGGTGAACACTGAAGCTTTCTTT

abundance: NA
v_gene: TRBV7-9
d_gene: TRBD2
j_gene: TRBJ2-2
CDR3aa: CASSLLRGVFTGELFF
CDR3nt: TGTGCCAGCAGCTTACTGCGGGGGGTGTTCACCGGGGAGCTGTTTTTT

abundance: NA
v_gene: TRBV7-2
d_gene: NA
j_gene: TRBJ2-7
CDR3aa: CASGDGNYEQYF
CDR3nt: TGTGCCAGCGGGGACGGAAACTACGAGCAGTACTTC

abundance: once
v_gene: TRBV5-6
d_gene: NA
j_gene: TRBJ2-1
CDR3aa: CASSLGSYNEQFF
CDR3nt: TGTGCCAGCAGCTTGGGTAGCTACAATGAGCAGTTCTTC

abundance: NA
v_gene: TRBV9
d_gene: TRBD1
j_gene: TRBJ1-2
CDR3aa: CASSPRDREGYGYTF
CDR3nt: TGTGCCAGCAGCCCGAGAGACAGGGAGGGATATGGCTACACCTTC

abundance: once
v_gene: TRBV27
d_gene: NA
j_gene: TRBJ2-7
CDR3aa: CANAHKGPYEQYF
CDR3nt: TGTGCCAACGCGCATAAGGGACCCTACGAGCAGTACTTC

abundance: NA
v_gene: TRBV4-2
d_gene: TRBD2
j_gene: TRBJ2-5
CDR3aa: CASSQDLFPGRASETQYF
CDR3nt: TGTGCCAGCAGCCAAGATCTTTTTCCCGGGAGGGCGTCGGAGACCCAGTACTTC

abundance: NA
v_gene: TRBV27
d_gene: NA
j_gene: TRBJ1-4
CDR3aa: CASSRTRNEKLFF
CDR3nt: TGTGCCAGCAGTAGGACCAGAAATGAAAAACTGTTTTTT

abundance: NA
v_gene: TRBV7-6
d_gene: NA
j_gene: TRBJ2-5
CDR3aa: CASSSGLGPQYF
CDR3nt: TGTGCCAGCAGCTCCGGCTTGGGGCCCCAGTACTTC

abundance: NA
v_gene: TRBV9
d_gene: NA
j_gene: TRBJ2-7
CDR3aa: CASSVGSGSYEQYF
CDR3nt: TGTGCCAGCAGCGTAGGCTCAGGGTCCTACGAGCAGTACTTC